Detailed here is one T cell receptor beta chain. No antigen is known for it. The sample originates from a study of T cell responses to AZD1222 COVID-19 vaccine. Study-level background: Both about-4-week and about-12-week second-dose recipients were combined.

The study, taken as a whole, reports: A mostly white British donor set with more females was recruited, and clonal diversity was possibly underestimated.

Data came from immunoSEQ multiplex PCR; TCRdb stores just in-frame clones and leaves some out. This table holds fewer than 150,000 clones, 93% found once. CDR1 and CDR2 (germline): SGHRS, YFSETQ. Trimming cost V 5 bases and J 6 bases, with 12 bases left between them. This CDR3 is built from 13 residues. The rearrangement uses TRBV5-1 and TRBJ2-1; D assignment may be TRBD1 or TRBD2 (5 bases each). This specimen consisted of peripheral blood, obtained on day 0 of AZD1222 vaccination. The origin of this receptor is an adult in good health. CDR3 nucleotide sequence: TGCGCCAGCAGGATCGGGACCACCAATGAGCAGTTCTTC. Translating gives CASRIGTTNEQFF.